The 20 T cell receptor beta chains below all came from one sample that was sequenced in a study of blood T cell repertoires in COVID-19 (dated by TCRdb to 2019 to 2021). Libraries were made using the immunoSEQ multiplex PCR assay. TCRdb stores this immuneACCESS table with in-frame sequences only. Part of the clones is absent; in the studies checked, under half of the shortfall reflects unresolved V genes, and no reason is known for the rest. In all, the sample holds approximately 220,000 clones, and roughly 85% of those were seen once. The biggest ten clones account for about 2.5% of the sample. Source material: peripheral blood. These receptors originate from a woman aged 35 to 49 with active or convalescent COVID-19.

The rearrangement joins TRBV5-1 to TRBJ2-3; 8 bases fit TRBD2. V lost 3 bases, J lost 5 bases, and 8 bases stayed unmatched. Germline CDR1 SGHRS, CDR2 YFSETQ. The CDR3 has 15 residues. CDR3 bases: TGCGCCAGCAGCTCAGTAGCGGGGCCGGAAGATACGCAGTATTTT. Amino acids: CASSSVAGPEDTQYF.

The rearrangement links TRBV4-2 to TRBJ2-1; weak D call: TRBD2 (5 bases). V was trimmed by 0 bases and J by 6 bases, leaving 12 bases between them. In germline, CDR1 is LGHNA, CDR2 YNFKEQ. This CDR3 comprises 15 residues. In DNA form, the CDR3 reads TGTGCCAGCAGCCAAGATGGGGAGACGCGCAATGAGCAGTTCTTC. It yields the protein CASSQDGETRNEQFF.

This chain links TRBV4-2 with TRBJ2-3; D possibly corresponds to TRBD2 (5 bases). The CDR3 is made up of 16 amino acids. V shed 1 base and J shed 0 bases, with 11 bases lying between them. In germline, CDR1 is LGHNA, CDR2 YNFKEQ. CDR3 nucleotide sequence: TGTGCCAGCAGCCAAGGCCAGACGGGAAGCACAGATACGCAGTATTTT. It encodes CASSQGQTGSTDTQYF.

This clone has a handful of counts. This chain connects TRBV4-3 to TRBJ1-3, with D maybe TRBD1 (5 bases). The V and J ends lost 1 base and 0 bases respectively, with 7 bases between them. The CDR3 covers 15 residues. Germline V lookup: CDR1 LGHNA, CDR2 YSLEER. DNA for the CDR3: TGCGCCAGCAGCCAAGGGGGGGGCTCTGGAAACACCATATATTTT. This codes for CASSQGGGSGNTIYF.

This clone was detected a few times. The genes are TRBV7-8 and TRBJ1-5, with unresolved D. Germline V gives CDR1 SGHVS, CDR2 FQNEAQ. The ends were cut back, 5 bases at V and 1 base at J, with 9 bases in the middle. CDR3 length equals 14 residues. CDR3 sequence: CASSRQVSNQPQHF. DNA of the CDR3: TGTGCCAGCAGCCGCCAGGTCAGCAATCAGCCCCAGCATTTT. Supplemented by reference TRBV7-8 and TRBJ1-5, the full variable domain reads GAGVSQSPRYKVAKRGQDVALRCDPISGHVSLFWYQQALGQGPEFLTYFQNEAQLDKSGLPSDRFFAERPEGSVSTLKIQRTQQEDSAVYLCASSRQVSNQPQHFGDGTRLSIL.

This chain connects TRBV27 to TRBJ2-7; 7 bases agree with TRBD1. The CDR3 contains 16 residues. Germline lookup yields CDR1 MNHEY and CDR2 SMNVEV (reference sequence). V was pared by 0 bases and J by 6 bases, with 11 bases of the junction left unmatched. The CDR3 sequence is CASSLSRGQGYGEQYF. The CDR3 region has the DNA TGTGCCAGCAGTTTATCAAGGGGGCAAGGTTATGGCGAGCAGTACTTC.

The V and J genes are TRBV7-6 and TRBJ2-7, with TRBD2 matching 9 bases. Germline V gene sequence: CDR1 SGHVS, CDR2 FNYEAQ. V dropped 1 base and J dropped 2; count of bases not matched to a gene: 3. This CDR3 contains 15 residues. The CDR3 is CASSLVGLATYEQYF. The CDR3 nucleotides read TGTGCCAGCAGCTTAGTCGGACTAGCGACCTACGAGCAGTACTTC.

The chain recombines TRBV19 with TRBJ1-5, with D perhaps TRBD1 (5 bases). This CDR3 is built from 15 residues. Trimming took off 9 bases at V and 1 base at J, with 16 bases between the two ends. CDR1 and CDR2 (germline): LNHDA, SQIVND (reference sequence). The DNA for the CDR3 is TGTGCCAGCCGACAGTATAGGAGAAGCAATCAGCCCCAGCATTTT. Amino acids: CASRQYRRSNQPQHF.

This chain uses TRBV10-3 with TRBJ1-2; perhaps TRBD1 as D (5 bases). The V gene's germline CDR1 is ENHRY and CDR2 SYGVKD. The CDR3 consists of 12 residues. The V end was cut by 6 bases, the J end by 8 bases, with 13 bases between. The CDR3 DNA sequence: TGTGCCATCAGCAGATCAGGGCCCGGCTACACCTTC. Encoded protein: CAISRSGPGYTF.

This clone was detected once. The rearrangement uses TRBV27 and TRBJ2-7; D perhaps matches TRBD1 (6 bases). Trimming took off 9 bases at V and 2 bases at J, with 14 bases between the two ends. The CDR3 is 13 residues long. Germline V gene data show CDR1 as MNHEY and CDR2 as SMNVEV (reference sequence). CDR3 in amino acids: CARKGQLTYEQYF. CDR3 DNA sequence: TGTGCCAGGAAAGGACAGTTAACCTACGAGCAGTACTTC.

The chain joins TRBV7-2 to TRBJ2-3; possible D gene TRBD2, 6 bases. The CDR3 sequence is 17 residues long. Trimming left V 4 bases short and J 0 bases short, with 17 bases between. Germline assignment: CDR1 SGHTA and CDR2 FQGNSA. The CDR3 loop is CASSSYGGDASTDTQYF. The CDR3 bases are TGTGCCAGCAGCTCGTATGGCGGGGATGCTAGCACAGATACGCAGTATTTT.

The V gene is TRBV4-2, the J gene TRBJ2-1; TRBD2 matches 12 bases. Germline CDR1 LGHNA, CDR2 YNFKEQ. V lost 4 bases and J lost 5; bases outside the gene matches: 12. This CDR3 spans 18 amino acids. CDR3 nucleotides: TGTGCCAGCAGCCCTTCTCAACTAGCGGGAGGTCTGAACAATGAGCAGTTCTTC. It encodes CASSPSQLAGGLNNEQFF.

J is TRBJ1-2 and V is TRBV30; the match to TRBD1 covers 9 bases. V dropped 8 bases and J dropped 3; count of bases not matched to a gene: 7. Germline V CDR1 and CDR2: GTSNPN, SVGIG (reference sequence). The CDR3 runs 13 residues. CDR3 sequence: CALPGQGHYGYTF. The CDR3 DNA reads TGTGCCCTGCCGGGACAGGGACACTATGGCTACACCTTC.

The chain carries TRBV7-9 and TRBJ1-1; D is unclear. V gave up 5 bases and J gave up 1 base, with 11 bases separating them. The germline gives CDR1 SEHNR, CDR2 FQNEAQ (reference sequence). CDR3 length: 14 amino acids. The CDR3 protein is CASSPPGRNTEAFF. The CDR3 DNA is TGTGCCAGCAGCCCCCCAGGCAGGAACACTGAAGCTTTCTTT.

The rearrangement links TRBV13 to TRBJ2-7; TRBD2 aligns across 9 bases. Germline CDR1 and CDR2: PRHDT and FYEKMQ (reference sequence). V lost 5 bases and J lost 2; bases outside the gene matches: 10. This CDR3 is built from 16 residues. DNA of the CDR3: TGTGCCAGCAGCCCCACCCTAGCGGGGTCCCCCTACGAGCAGTACTTC. It encodes CASSPTLAGSPYEQYF.

The chain is built from TRBV6-2 or TRBV6-3 and TRBJ1-2; weak D call: TRBD1 (5 bases). Germline V gene lookup returns CDR1 MNHEY and CDR2 SVGEGT. V lost 2 bases and J 7 bases, leaving 17 bases between the germline ends. The CDR3 extends over 15 amino acids. The CDR3 nucleotides are TGTGCCAGCAGTTACATCAGGGCTGGATTTCTTGGCTACACCTTC. Its protein is CASSYIRAGFLGYTF.

The chain employs TRBV5-4 and TRBJ2-7; TRBD1 matches at 10 bases. This CDR3 has 15 amino acids. From germline, CDR1 is SGHNT and CDR2 YYREEE (reference sequence). Trimming removed 0 bases from V and 2 bases from J; junction bases left unmatched: 2. Here the CDR3 DNA reads TGTGCCAGCAGCTTGGGAGGGACAGGGGCCTACGAGCAGTACTTC. This encodes CASSLGGTGAYEQYF.

The genes are TRBV18 and TRBJ1-2; 9 bases are shared with TRBD1. Trimming cost V 3 bases and J 5 bases; bases outside gene matches: 10. This CDR3 has 16 amino acids. Germline V gives CDR1 KGHSH, CDR2 LQKENI. CDR3 sequence (DNA): TGTGCCAGCTCACCCACGCTACAGGGGGCGTTATATGGCTACACCTTC. Translating it yields CASSPTLQGALYGYTF.

This clone was seen more than once but under ten times. The chain links TRBV7-3 to TRBJ2-3; D unclear. The CDR3 runs to 15 residues. Germline CDR1 and CDR2: SGHTA and FQGTGA. Trimming took off 4 bases at V and 6 bases at J, with 17 bases between the two ends. CDR3 in DNA: TGTGCCAGCAGCTCCACGCCCGAGGCGGCGGATACGCAGTATTTT. Translation gives CASSSTPEAADTQYF.

There are a few counts of this clone. The rearrangement links TRBV11-3 to TRBJ1-6, with D perhaps matching TRBD1 (5 bases). V lost 10 bases and J 5 bases, leaving 15 bases between the germline ends. The CDR3 loop spans 14 amino acids. Germline lookup yields CDR1 SGHNT and CDR2 YENEEA. The CDR3, as DNA: TGTGCCATCTCGGCCGGGACTGATAATTCACCCCTCCACTTT. It is translated as CAISAGTDNSPLHF.